Presented here are 22 T cell receptor beta chains from one specimen sequenced in a study of blood T cell repertoires in COVID-19. TCRdb keeps only in-frame clones here, not all; method: immunoSEQ multiplex PCR. Of hundreds of thousands of clones listed, roughly four fifths are singletons. Sequencing was carried out using peripheral blood. The receptors stem from a woman aged 80 or older with acute or convalescent COVID-19.

The V gene is TRBV7-9, the J gene TRBJ2-2; possible D gene TRBD2, 5 bases. Trimming pared 1 base from V and 5 bases from J, leaving 11 bases between. Per the germline V gene, CDR1 is SEHNR and CDR2 is FQNEAQ (reference sequence). This CDR3 is 15 amino acids long. This chain's CDR3 is CASSLVGVTTGELFF. The CDR3 bases are TGTGCCAGCAGCTTAGTCGGGGTAACTACCGGGGAGCTGTTTTTT.

This rearrangement joins TRBV2 to TRBJ1-3, with D unclear. The CDR3 covers 15 residues. The germline V gene encodes CDR1 SNHLY and CDR2 FYNNEI. The V end was cut by 3 bases, the J end by 0 bases, with 9 bases between. CDR3 protein: CASSENRFSGNTIYF. As DNA, the CDR3 is TGTGCCAGCAGTGAGAACAGATTCTCTGGAAACACCATATATTTT.

The table lists this clone with a count of one. V usage is TRBV5-6 and J usage is TRBJ1-6; unclear D gene. V was clipped by 1 base and J by 14 bases, with 13 bases between them. This CDR3 has 13 amino acids. Per germline, CDR1 SGHDT and CDR2 YYEEEE. This CDR3 reads CASSLIHANTLHF. The CDR3 region has the DNA TGTGCCAGCAGCTTGATCCATGCGAATACCCTCCACTTT. The full variable domain, its missing parts supplied by reference TRBV5-6 and TRBJ1-6, is DAGVTQSPTHLIKTRGQQVTLRCSPKSGHDTVSWYQQALGQGPQFIFQYYEEEERQRGNFPDRFSGHQFPNYSSELNVNALLLGDSALYLCASSLIHANTLHFGNGTRLTVT.

The chain joins TRBV2 to TRBJ1-1; D is unresolved. Germline CDR1 SNHLY, CDR2 FYNNEI. V dropped 6 bases and J dropped 1 base, with 15 bases sitting between them. CDR3 length: 15 amino acids. The CDR3 sequence: CASSGPGERNTEAFF. The CDR3 DNA sequence: TGTGCCAGCAGCGGGCCGGGAGAGAGGAACACTGAAGCTTTCTTT. Variable domain in full (rest from reference TRBV2 and TRBJ1-1): EPEVTQTPSHQVTQMGQEVILRCVPISNHLYFYWYRQILGQKVEFLVSFYNNEISEKSEIFDDQFSVERPDGSNFTLKIRSTKLEDSAMYFCASSGPGERNTEAFFGQGTRLTVV.

The J gene is TRBJ1-2, the V gene TRBV30; 7 bases match TRBD1. Germline V gene lookup returns CDR1 GTSNPN and CDR2 SVGIG (reference sequence). V lost 3 bases to trimming and J lost 4 bases; unmatched junction nucleotides: 5. This CDR3 is 13 amino acids long. The CDR3 loop reads CAWRRTGPYGYTF. The CDR3, as DNA: TGTGCCTGGAGGAGGACAGGTCCCTATGGCTACACCTTC.

This chain connects TRBV25-1 to TRBJ1-2; 7 positions match TRBD1. The CDR3 contains 14 residues. Germline CDR1 reads MGHDK; CDR2 reads SYGVNS. V was clipped by 3 bases and J by 5 bases; unmatched bases: 6. CDR3 sequence: CASSDSDRPYGYTF. The DNA of the CDR3 is TGTGCCAGCAGTGACTCGGACAGGCCTTATGGCTACACCTTC.

This rearrangement joins TRBV10-1 to TRBJ1-2; D unclear. Between the trimmed V and J ends, which lost 5 bases and 0 bases, there was a span of 7 bases. The length of the CDR3 is 13 residues. The germline V gene encodes CDR1 WNHNN and CDR2 SYGVQD (reference sequence). CDR3 sequence (DNA): TGCGCCAGCAGTCCCAGTACTAACTATGGCTACACCTTC. This gives the protein CASSPSTNYGYTF.

V and J are TRBV11-3 and TRBJ2-3, with 8 bases lining up with TRBD1. The V and J ends lost 1 base and 1 base, in that order; junction bases with no gene match: 4. Germline assignment: CDR1 SGHNT and CDR2 YENEEA. CDR3 size: 16 residues. This CDR3 reads CASSLGLTGGTDTQYF. Written as DNA, the CDR3 is TGTGCCAGCAGCTTAGGCCTGACAGGGGGCACAGATACGCAGTATTTT.

The chain uses TRBV27 and TRBJ2-5; D is perhaps TRBD2 (5 bases). V lost 3 bases, J lost 2 bases, and 16 bases lay in between. The germline gives CDR1 MNHEY, CDR2 SMNVEV (reference sequence). The CDR3 runs 16 residues. Here the CDR3 reads CASSFKAPGSQETQYF. In nucleotides, the CDR3 is TGTGCCAGCAGTTTTAAAGCACCGGGATCTCAAGAGACCCAGTACTTC.

The CDR3 DNA follows: TGTGCCAGCAGCTCCCTAACCGTACGGACTGAAGCTTTCTTT. As protein: CASSSLTVRTEAFF. The chain recombines TRBV5-6 with TRBJ1-1, with D uncertain. Trimming removed 3 bases from V and 5 bases from J, with 14 bases in between. CDR3 length equals 14 residues. Germline CDR1 and CDR2: SGHDT and YYEEEE.

This sequence joins TRBV10-3 and TRBJ2-5; 7 nucleotides line up with TRBD1. Looked up from germline, CDR1 is ENHRY and CDR2 is SYGVKD. The trim removed 5 bases at V and 5 bases at J, leaving 8 bases unmatched. CDR3 length: 14 amino acids. CDR3 nucleotide sequence: TGTGCCATCAGTACAGGGGTTTTACTGGAGACCCAGTACTTC. This encodes CAISTGVLLETQYF.

The rearrangement links TRBV3-1 (or the pseudogene TRBV3-2) to TRBJ2-1, with 11 bases identical to TRBD2. Trimming removed 7 bases from V and 6 bases from J; junction bases left unmatched: 8. Germline CDR1 reads LGHDT; CDR2 reads YNNKEL (reference sequence). This CDR3 is built from 15 residues. CDR3 protein: CASKIGLAGGNEQFF. DNA of the CDR3: TGTGCCAGCAAGATCGGGCTAGCGGGGGGCAATGAGCAGTTCTTC.

V usage is TRBV28 and J usage is TRBJ2-7, with 7 positions matching TRBD1. Germline V CDR1 and CDR2: MDHEN, SYDVKM. This CDR3 has 13 amino acids. J gave up 1 base and V 7 bases, and 4 bases lay outside the gene matches. The CDR3 sequence is CASNTQGSYEQYF. CDR3 sequence (DNA): TGTGCCAGCAATACACAGGGGTCCTACGAGCAGTACTTC.

This chain joins TRBV7-9 and TRBJ1-4; the D gene is possibly TRBD1 (5 bases). Germline V lookup: CDR1 SEHNR, CDR2 FQNEAQ (reference sequence). The CDR3 totals 15 residues. V shed 0 bases and J shed 10 bases, with 15 bases lying between them. Here the CDR3 reads CASSLAGQGLGKLFF. The DNA of the CDR3 is TGTGCCAGCAGCTTAGCCGGGCAGGGCTTGGGAAAACTGTTTTTT.

This chain connects TRBV6-5 to TRBJ1-6; perhaps TRBD1 as D (5 bases). Germline CDR1 and CDR2: MNHEY and SVGAGI. The CDR3 is 14 amino acids. With 0 bases removed from V and 10 bases from J, the gap between germline ends came to 10 bases. The DNA of the CDR3 is TGTGCCAGCAGTTACTCTCCAGGGAAATCACCCCTCCACTTT. Translation: CASSYSPGKSPLHF.

The chain is built from TRBV6-6 and TRBJ1-5, with 8 bases fitting TRBD1. Trimming removed 6 bases from V and 3 bases from J; junction bases left unmatched: 7. The germline V gene has CDR1 MNHNY and CDR2 SVGAGI (reference sequence). The CDR3 totals 15 residues. The CDR3 sequence is CASSWGTGDNQPQHF. CDR3 DNA: TGTGCCAGCAGCTGGGGGACAGGCGACAATCAGCCCCAGCATTTT.

The V gene is TRBV2, the J gene TRBJ1-5; TRBD1 matches 11 bases. Per the germline V gene, CDR1 is SNHLY and CDR2 is FYNNEI. This CDR3 is 18 amino acids long. The trim removed 3 bases at V and 2 bases at J, leaving 9 bases unmatched. The CDR3 sequence: CASSDRGQGVGRNQPQHF. For the CDR3, the DNA is TGTGCCAGCAGTGATAGGGGACAGGGGGTGGGTCGCAATCAGCCCCAGCATTTT.

The rearrangement uses TRBV10-3 and TRBJ2-1, with 10 bases that match TRBD2. The CDR3 totals 18 residues. The V segment lost 3 bases and the J segment 1 base; nucleotides outside the gene matches: 9. The V gene's germline CDR1 is ENHRY and CDR2 SYGVKD. Here the CDR3 DNA reads TGTGCCATCAGTGAAGAGGCTAGCGGGGGAGGGTCCTACAATGAGCAGTTCTTC. Translated: CAISEEASGGGSYNEQFF.

The chain couples TRBV11-1 to TRBJ2-1, with unresolved D. This CDR3 has 14 amino acids. Trimming stripped 0 bases from V and 6 bases from J, with 9 bases between. Germline CDR1 is SGHAT and CDR2 is FQDESV (reference sequence). In DNA, the CDR3 is TGTGCCAGCAGCTTAGCGACTGGCAGCAATGAGCAGTTCTTC. Translation: CASSLATGSNEQFF.

In DNA, the CDR3 is TGTGCCAGCAGCCTGACTAGCGGGGGGTACAATGAGCAGTTCTTC. Protein sequence: CASSLTSGGYNEQFF. The V gene is TRBV7-2, the J gene TRBJ2-1; TRBD2 aligns across 13 bases. V shed 5 bases, J shed 4 bases, and the junction held 2 bases outside the gene matches. The CDR3 totals 15 residues. CDR1 SGHTA and CDR2 FQGNSA come from the germline V gene. Looking up the rest from reference TRBV7-2 and TRBJ2-1 gives the full variable domain: GAGVSQSPSNKVTEKGKDVELRCDPISGHTALYWYRQSLGQGLEFLIYFQGNSAPDKSGLPSDRFSAERTGGSVSTLTIQRTQQEDSAVYLCASSLTSGGYNEQFFGPGTRLTVL.

The chain recombines TRBV5-4 with TRBJ2-2; the match to TRBD2 covers 8 bases. CDR3 size: 19 residues. The V gene's germline CDR1 is SGHNT and CDR2 YYREEE (reference sequence). Germline trimming cut 3 bases from V and 4 bases from J; bases unmatched to any gene: 17. The CDR3 nucleotides are TGTGCCAGCAGCTCCCGGTTGGGTGGCGGGGGGAGTCTCACCGGGGAGCTGTTTTTT. This translates into CASSSRLGGGGSLTGELFF.

V usage is TRBV5-1 and J usage is TRBJ2-3, with D perhaps TRBD2 (6 bases). Germline V gene lookup returns CDR1 SGHRS and CDR2 YFSETQ. The CDR3 loop spans 16 amino acids. V lost 0 bases and J 3 bases, leaving 14 bases between the germline ends. The DNA of the CDR3 is TGCGCCAGCAGCTTGGGCGGCTCAGGGAGGACAGATACGCAGTATTTT. Translated: CASSLGGSGRTDTQYF.